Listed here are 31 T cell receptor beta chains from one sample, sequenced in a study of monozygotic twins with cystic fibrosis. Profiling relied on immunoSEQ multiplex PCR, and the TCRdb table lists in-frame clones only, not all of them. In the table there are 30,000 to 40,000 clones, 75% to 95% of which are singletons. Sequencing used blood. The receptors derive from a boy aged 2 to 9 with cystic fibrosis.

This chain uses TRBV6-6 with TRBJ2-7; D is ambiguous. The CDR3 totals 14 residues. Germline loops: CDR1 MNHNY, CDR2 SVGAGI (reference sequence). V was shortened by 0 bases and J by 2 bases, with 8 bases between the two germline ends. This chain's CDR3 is CASSYSGPPYEQYF. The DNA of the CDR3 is TGTGCCAGCAGTTACTCCGGGCCCCCCTACGAGCAGTACTTC.

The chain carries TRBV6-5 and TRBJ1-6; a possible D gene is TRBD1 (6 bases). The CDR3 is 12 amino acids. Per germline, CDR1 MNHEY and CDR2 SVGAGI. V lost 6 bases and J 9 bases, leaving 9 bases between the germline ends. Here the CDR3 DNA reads TGTGCCAGCAGACAGGGCGTTTCACCCCTCCACTTT. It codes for CASRQGVSPLHF.

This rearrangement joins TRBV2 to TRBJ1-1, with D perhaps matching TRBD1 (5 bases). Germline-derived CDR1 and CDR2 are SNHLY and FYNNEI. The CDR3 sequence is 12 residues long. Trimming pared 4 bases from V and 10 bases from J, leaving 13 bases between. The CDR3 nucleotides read TGTGCCAGCAGTGGGGGCGCAGATGGAGCTTTCTTT. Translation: CASSGGADGAFF.

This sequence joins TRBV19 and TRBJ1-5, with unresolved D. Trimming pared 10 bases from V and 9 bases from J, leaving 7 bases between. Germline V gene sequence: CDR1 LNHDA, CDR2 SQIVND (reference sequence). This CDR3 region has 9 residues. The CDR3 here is CATPRPQHF. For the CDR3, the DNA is TGTGCCACCCCCCGGCCCCAGCATTTT. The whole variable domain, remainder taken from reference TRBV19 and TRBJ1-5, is DGGITQSPKYLFRKEGQNVTLSCEQNLNHDAMYWYRQDPGQGLRLIYYSQIVNDFQKGDIAEGYSVSREKKESFPLTVTSAQKNPTAFYLCATPRPQHFGDGTRLSIL.

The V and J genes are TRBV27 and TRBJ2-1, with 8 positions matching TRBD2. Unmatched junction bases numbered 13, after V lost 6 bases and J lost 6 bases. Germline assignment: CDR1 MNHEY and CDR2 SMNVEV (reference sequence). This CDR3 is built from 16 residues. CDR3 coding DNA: TGTGCCAGCAGGTTTATCTCGGGGGGGCGAGGCAATGAGCAGTTCTTC. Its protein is CASRFISGGRGNEQFF.

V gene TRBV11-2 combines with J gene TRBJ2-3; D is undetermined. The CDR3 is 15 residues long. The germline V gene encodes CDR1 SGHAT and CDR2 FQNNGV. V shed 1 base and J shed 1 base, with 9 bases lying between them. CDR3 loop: CASSLGLDGTDTQYF. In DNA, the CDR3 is TGTGCCAGCAGCTTAGGGCTAGACGGCACAGATACGCAGTATTTT.

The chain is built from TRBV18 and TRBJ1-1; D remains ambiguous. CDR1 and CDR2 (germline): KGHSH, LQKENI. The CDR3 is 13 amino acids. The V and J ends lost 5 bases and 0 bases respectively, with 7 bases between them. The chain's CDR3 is CASSEGMNTEAFF. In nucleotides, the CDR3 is TGTGCCAGCTCAGAGGGAATGAACACTGAAGCTTTCTTT.

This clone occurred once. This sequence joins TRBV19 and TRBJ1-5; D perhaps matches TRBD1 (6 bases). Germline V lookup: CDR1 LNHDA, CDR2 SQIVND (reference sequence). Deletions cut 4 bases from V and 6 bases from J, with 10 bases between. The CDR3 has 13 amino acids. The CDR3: CASSNREGQPQHF. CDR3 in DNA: TGTGCCAGTAGTAACAGGGAGGGTCAGCCCCAGCATTTT.

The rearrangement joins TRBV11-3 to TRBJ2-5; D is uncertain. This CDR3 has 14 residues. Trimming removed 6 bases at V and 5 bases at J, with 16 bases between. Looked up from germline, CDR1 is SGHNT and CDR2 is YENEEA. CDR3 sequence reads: CASSYTWGSETQYF. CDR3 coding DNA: TGTGCCAGCAGTTATACATGGGGATCGGAGACCCAGTACTTC. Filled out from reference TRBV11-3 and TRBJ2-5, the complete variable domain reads EAGVVQSPRYKIIEKKQPVAFWCNPISGHNTLYWYLQNLGQGPELLIRYENEEAVDDSQLPKDRFSAERLKGVDSTLKIQPAELGDSAVYLCASSYTWGSETQYFGPGTRLLVL.

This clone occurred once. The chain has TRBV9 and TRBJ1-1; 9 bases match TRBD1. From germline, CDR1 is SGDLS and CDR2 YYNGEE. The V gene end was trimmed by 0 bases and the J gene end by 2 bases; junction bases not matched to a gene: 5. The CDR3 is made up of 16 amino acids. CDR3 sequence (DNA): TGTGCCAGCAGCGTAGGTGTGGGACAGGGAAACACTGAAGCTTTCTTT. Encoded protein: CASSVGVGQGNTEAFF. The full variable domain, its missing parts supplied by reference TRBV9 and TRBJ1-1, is DSGVTQTPKHLITATGQRVTLRCSPRSGDLSVYWYQQSLDQGLQFLIQYYNGEERAKGNILERFSAQQFPDLHSELNLSSLELGDSALYFCASSVGVGQGNTEAFFGQGTRLTVV.

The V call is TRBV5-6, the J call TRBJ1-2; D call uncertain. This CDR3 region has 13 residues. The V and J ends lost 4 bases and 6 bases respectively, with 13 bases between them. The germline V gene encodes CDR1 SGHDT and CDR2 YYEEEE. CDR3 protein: CASSGFDRHGYTF. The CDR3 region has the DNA TGTGCCAGCAGCGGCTTCGACCGTCATGGCTACACCTTC.

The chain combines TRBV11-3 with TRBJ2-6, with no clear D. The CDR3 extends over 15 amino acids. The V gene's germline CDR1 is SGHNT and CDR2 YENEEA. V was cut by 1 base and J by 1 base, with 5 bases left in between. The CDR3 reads CASSLVHSGANVLTF. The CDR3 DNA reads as TGTGCCAGCAGCTTAGTACATTCTGGGGCCAACGTCCTGACTTTC.

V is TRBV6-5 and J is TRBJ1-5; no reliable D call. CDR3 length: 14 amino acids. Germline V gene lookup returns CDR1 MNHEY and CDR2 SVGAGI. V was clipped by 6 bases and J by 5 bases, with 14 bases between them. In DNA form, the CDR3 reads TGTGCCAGCAGCCCGGGCCGCCTGGATCAGCCCCAGCATTTT. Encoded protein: CASSPGRLDQPQHF.

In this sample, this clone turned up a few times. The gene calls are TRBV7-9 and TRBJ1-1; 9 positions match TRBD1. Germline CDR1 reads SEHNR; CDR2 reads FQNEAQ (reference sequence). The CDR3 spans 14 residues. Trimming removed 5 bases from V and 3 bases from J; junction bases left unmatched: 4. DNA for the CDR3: TGTGCCAGCAGCCCGGGACAGGGCTACACTGAAGCTTTCTTT. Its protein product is CASSPGQGYTEAFF.

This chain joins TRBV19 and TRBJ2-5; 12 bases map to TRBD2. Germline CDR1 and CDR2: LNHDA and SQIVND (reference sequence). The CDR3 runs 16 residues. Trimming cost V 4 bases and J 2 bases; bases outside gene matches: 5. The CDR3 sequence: CASSTWTSGVQETQYF. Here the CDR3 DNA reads TGTGCCAGTAGTACCTGGACTAGCGGGGTACAAGAGACCCAGTACTTC.

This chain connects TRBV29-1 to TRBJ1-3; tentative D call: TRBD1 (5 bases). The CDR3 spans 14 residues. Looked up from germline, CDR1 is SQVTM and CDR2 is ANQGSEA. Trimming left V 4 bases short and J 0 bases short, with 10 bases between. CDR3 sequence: CSVGGQDSGNTIYF. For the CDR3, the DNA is TGCAGCGTTGGGGGCCAAGACTCTGGAAACACCATATATTTT.

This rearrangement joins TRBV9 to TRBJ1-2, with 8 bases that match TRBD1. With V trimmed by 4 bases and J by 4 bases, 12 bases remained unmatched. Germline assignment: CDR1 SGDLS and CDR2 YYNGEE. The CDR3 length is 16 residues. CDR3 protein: CASSPRPDRAFYGYTF. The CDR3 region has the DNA TGTGCCAGCAGCCCTCGACCGGACAGGGCGTTCTATGGCTACACCTTC.

DNA of the CDR3: TGTGCCATCAGCGCCTCTACAGGGGAATACACTGAAGCTTTCTTT. Amino acids: CAISASTGEYTEAFF. The chain carries TRBV10-3 and TRBJ1-1; TRBD1 matches 7 bases. The CDR3 contains 15 residues. The V and J ends lost 6 bases and 3 bases, in that order; junction bases with no gene match: 10. Looked up from germline, CDR1 is ENHRY and CDR2 is SYGVKD.

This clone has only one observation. The CDR3 is CASSRDRGEQYF. CDR3 nucleotides: TGCGCCAGCAGCCGGGACAGGGGCGAGCAGTACTTC. V is TRBV5-1 and J is TRBJ2-7, with 10 bases aligning to TRBD1. J lost 6 bases, V lost 4 bases, and 1 base had no gene match. CDR1 SGHRS and CDR2 YFSETQ come from the germline V gene. This CDR3 is 12 amino acids long.

CDR3: CASSYGTSNPYEQYF. The DNA for the CDR3 is TGTGCCAGCAGTTACGGGACATCTAACCCCTACGAGCAGTACTTC. The V gene is TRBV6-6, the J gene TRBJ2-7, with D perhaps TRBD1 (6 bases). The CDR3 has 15 residues. V lost 2 bases to trimming and J lost 2 bases, with 13 bases between them. The germline V gene encodes CDR1 MNHNY and CDR2 SVGAGI (reference sequence).

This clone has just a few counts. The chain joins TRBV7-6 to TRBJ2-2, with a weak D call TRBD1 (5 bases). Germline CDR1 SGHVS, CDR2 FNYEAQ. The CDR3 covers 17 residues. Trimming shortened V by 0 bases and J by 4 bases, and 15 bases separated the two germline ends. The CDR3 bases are TGTGCCAGCAGCTTAGCGCTAGGGGCCATCAGCACCGGGGAGCTGTTTTTT. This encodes CASSLALGAISTGELFF.

CDR3 sequence (DNA): TGTGCCAGCAGCCCGGACAGGGCGGCGGGGGAGCAGTACTTC. Amino acids: CASSPDRAAGEQYF. The gene calls are TRBV7-9 and TRBJ2-7; 8 bases line up with TRBD1. The CDR3 runs 14 residues. V lost 5 bases and J lost 7; bases outside the gene matches: 10. Per the germline V gene, CDR1 is SEHNR and CDR2 is FQNEAQ (reference sequence).

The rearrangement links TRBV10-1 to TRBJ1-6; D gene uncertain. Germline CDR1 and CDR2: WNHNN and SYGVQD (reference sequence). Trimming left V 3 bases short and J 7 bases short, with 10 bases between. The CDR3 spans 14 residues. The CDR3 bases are TGCGCCAGCAGTGAAGGAAATTTGAATTCACCCCTCCACTTT. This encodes CASSEGNLNSPLHF.

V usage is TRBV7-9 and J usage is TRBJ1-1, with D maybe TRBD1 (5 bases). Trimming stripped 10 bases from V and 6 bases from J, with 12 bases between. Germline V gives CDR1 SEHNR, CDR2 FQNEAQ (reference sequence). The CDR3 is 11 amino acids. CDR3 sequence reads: CATLWGSEAFF. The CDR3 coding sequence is TGTGCCACCCTTTGGGGGTCTGAAGCTTTCTTT.

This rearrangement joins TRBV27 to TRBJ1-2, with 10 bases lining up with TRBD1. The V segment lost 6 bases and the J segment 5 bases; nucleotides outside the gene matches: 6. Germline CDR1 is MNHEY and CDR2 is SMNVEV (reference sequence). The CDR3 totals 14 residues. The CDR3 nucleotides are TGTGCCAGCAGGTCGACAGGGGGCATGTATGGCTACACCTTC. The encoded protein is CASRSTGGMYGYTF.

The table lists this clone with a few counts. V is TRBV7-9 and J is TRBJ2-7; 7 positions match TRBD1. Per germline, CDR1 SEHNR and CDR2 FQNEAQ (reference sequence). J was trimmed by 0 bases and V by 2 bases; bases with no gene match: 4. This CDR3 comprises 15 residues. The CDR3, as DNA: TGTGCCAGCAGCTTATGGGACAGTGCCTCCTACGAGCAGTACTTC. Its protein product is CASSLWDSASYEQYF.

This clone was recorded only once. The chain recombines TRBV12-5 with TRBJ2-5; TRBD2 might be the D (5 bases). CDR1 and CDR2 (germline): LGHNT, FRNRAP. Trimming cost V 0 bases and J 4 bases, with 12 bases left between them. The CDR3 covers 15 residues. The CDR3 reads CASGLVSGIGETQYF. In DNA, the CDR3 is TGTGCTAGTGGTTTGGTGTCGGGGATTGGAGAGACCCAGTACTTC.

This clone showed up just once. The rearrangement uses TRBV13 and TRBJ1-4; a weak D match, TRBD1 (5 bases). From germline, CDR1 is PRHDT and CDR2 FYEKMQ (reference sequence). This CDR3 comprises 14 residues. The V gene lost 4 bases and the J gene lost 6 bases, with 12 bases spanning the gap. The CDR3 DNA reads TGTGCCAGCAGCTCCAGGTCGGGGGATGAAAAACTGTTTTTT. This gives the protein CASSSRSGDEKLFF.

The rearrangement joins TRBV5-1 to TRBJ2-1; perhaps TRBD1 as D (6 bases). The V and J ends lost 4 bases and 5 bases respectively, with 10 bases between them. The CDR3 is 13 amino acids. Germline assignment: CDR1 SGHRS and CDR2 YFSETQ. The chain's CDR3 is CASSADRDNEQFF. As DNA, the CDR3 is TGCGCCAGCAGCGCGGACAGAGACAATGAGCAGTTCTTC.

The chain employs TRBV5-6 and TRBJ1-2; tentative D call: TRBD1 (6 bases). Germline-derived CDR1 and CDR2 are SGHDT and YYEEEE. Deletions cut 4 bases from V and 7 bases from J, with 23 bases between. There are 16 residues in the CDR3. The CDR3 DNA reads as TGTGCCAGCAGCCCCCTCGGAGGGGGGGAATCACTTGGCTACACCTTC. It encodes CASSPLGGGESLGYTF.

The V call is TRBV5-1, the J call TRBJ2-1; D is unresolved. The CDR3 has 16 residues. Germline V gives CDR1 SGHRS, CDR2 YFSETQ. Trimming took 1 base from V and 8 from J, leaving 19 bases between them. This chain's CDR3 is CASSLLLAENTHEQFF. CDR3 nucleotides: TGCGCCAGCAGCTTGCTACTTGCTGAGAATACCCATGAGCAGTTCTTC.